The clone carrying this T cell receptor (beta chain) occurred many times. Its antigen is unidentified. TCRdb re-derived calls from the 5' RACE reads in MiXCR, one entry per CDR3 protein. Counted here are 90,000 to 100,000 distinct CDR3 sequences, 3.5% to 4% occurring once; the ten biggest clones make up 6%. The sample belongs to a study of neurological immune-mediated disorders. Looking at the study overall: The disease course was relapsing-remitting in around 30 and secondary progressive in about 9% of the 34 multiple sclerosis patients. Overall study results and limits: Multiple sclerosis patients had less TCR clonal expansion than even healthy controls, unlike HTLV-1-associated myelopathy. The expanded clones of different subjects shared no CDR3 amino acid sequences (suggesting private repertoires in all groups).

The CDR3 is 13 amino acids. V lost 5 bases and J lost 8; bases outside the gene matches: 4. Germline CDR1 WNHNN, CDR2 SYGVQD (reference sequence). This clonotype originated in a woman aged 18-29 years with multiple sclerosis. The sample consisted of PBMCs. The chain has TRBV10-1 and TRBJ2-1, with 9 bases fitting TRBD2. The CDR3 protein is CASSLAGGDEQFF. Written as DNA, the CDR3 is TGCGCCAGCAGTTTGGCGGGGGGGGATGAGCAGTTCTTC.